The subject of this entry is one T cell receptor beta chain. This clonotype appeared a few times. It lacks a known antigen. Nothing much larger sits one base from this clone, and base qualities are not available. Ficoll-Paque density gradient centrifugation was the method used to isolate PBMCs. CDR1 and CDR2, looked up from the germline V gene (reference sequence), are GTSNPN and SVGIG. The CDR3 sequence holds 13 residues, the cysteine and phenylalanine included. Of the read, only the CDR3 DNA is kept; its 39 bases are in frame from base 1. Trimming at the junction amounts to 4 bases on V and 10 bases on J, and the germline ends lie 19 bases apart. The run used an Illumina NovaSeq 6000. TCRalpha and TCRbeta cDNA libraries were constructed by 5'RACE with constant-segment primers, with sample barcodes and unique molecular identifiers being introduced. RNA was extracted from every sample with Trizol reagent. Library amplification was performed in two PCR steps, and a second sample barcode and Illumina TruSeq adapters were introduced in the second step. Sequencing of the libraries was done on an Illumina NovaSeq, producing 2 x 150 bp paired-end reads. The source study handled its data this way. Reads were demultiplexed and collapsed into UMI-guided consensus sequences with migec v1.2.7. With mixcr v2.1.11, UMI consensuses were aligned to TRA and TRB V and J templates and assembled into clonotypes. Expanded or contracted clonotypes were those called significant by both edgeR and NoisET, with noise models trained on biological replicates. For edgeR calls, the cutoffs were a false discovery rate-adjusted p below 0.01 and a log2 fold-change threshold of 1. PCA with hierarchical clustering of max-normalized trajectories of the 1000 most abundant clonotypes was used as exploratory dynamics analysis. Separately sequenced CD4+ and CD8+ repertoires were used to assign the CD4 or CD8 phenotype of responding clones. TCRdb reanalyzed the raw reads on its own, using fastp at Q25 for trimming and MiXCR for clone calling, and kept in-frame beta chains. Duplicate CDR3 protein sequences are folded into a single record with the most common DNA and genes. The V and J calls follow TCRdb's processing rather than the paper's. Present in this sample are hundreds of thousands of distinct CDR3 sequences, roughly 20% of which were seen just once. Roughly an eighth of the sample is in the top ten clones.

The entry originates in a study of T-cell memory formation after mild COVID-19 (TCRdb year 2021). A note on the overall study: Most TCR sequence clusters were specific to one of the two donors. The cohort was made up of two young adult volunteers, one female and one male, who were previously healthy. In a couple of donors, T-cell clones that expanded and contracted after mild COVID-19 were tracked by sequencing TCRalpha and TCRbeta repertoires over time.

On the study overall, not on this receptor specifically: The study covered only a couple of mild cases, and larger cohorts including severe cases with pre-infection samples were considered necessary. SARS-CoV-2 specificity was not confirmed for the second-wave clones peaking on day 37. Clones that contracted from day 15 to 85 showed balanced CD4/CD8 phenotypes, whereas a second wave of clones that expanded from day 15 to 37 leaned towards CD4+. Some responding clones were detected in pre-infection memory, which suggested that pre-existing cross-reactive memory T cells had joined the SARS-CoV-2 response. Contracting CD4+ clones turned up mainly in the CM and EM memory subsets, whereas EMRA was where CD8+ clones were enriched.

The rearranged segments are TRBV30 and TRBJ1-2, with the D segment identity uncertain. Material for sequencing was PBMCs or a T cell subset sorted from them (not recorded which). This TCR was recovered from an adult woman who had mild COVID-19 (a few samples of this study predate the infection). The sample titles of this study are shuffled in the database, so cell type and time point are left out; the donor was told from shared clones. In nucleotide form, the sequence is TGTGCCTGGATGGGCCGAGACGAATCGGACTACACCTTC. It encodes CAWMGRDESDYTF.